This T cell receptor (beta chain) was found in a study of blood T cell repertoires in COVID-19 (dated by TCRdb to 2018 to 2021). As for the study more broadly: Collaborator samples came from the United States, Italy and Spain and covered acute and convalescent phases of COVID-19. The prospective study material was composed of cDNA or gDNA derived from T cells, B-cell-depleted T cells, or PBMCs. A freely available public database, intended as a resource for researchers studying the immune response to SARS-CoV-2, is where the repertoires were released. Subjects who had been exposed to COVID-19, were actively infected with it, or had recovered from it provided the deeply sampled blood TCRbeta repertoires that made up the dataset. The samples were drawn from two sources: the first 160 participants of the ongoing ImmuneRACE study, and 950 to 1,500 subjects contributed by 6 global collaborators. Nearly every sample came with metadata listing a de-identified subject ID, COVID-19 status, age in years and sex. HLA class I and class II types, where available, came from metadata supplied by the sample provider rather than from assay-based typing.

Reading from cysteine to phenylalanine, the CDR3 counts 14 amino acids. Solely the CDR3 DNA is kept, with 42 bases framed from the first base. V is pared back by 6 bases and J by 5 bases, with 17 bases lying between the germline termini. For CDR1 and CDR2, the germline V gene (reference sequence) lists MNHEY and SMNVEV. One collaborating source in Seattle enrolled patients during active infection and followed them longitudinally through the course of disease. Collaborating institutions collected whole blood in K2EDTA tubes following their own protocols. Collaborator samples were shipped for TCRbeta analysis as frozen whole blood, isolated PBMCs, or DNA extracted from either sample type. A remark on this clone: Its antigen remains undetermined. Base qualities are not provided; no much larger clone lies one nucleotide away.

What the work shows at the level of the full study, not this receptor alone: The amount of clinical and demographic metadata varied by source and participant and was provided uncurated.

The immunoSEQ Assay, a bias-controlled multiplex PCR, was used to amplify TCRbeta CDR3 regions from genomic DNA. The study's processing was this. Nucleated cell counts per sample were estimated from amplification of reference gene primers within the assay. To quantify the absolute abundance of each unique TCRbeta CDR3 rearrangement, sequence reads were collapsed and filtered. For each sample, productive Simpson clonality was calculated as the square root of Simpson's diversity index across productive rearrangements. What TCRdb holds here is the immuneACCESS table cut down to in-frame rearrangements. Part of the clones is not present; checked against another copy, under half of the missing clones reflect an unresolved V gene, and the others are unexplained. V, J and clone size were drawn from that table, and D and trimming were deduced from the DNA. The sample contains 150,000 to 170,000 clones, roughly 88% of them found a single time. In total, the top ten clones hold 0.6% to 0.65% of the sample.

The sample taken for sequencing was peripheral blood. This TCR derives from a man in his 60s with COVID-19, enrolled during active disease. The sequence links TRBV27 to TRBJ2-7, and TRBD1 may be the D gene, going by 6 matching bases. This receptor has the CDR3 CASSSPGQRNEQYF. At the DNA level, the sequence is TGTGCCAGCAGCTCCCCCGGACAGAGGAACGAGCAGTACTTC.